The sample holds many counts of the clone carrying this T cell receptor (beta chain). The antigen is undetermined. Trimming removed 5 bases from V and 0 bases from J, with 13 bases in between. The CDR3 is made up of 15 amino acids. CDR1 is SGHTA, CDR2 FQGNSA, per germline. For the sorted libraries, over 900,000 CD4+ or CD8+ T cells were used. Each TCR transcript was tagged with a 10-nucleotide random UMI during 5'RACE. Each CDR3 protein gets one entry after TCRdb re-called the 5' RACE reads with MiXCR. In the table there are 35,000 to 55,000 distinct CDR3 sequences, 6% to 7% of which are singletons. This specimen belongs to a study of neurological immune-mediated disorders. The study's findings and limits: It was HTLV-1-associated myelopathy that showed the most TCR clonal expansion, while multiple sclerosis showed the least, falling below healthy controls.

The chain has TRBV7-2 and TRBJ1-2, with D tentatively TRBD1 (6 bases). Sequencing was performed on CD4+ T cells from blood. The receptor comes from a woman aged 40 to 50 in good health. For the CDR3, the DNA is TGTGCCAGCAGCCCTTACAGGGTAGCTAACTATGGCTACACCTTC. It translates to CASSPYRVANYGYTF. The entire variable domain, with the rest obtained from reference TRBV7-2 and TRBJ1-2, is as follows: GAGVSQSPSNKVTEKGKDVELRCDPISGHTALYWYRQSLGQGLEFLIYFQGNSAPDKSGLPSDRFSAERTGGSVSTLTIQRTQQEDSAVYLCASSPYRVANYGYTFGSGTRLTVV.